The 17 T cell receptor beta chains below come from one sample, sequenced in a study of blood T cell repertoires in COVID-19. Clones were sequenced by immunoSEQ multiplex PCR, and TCRdb holds only the in-frame ones, with some missing. The data show about 350,000 clones, 87% seen once. Sequenced material: peripheral blood. These receptor sequences come from a woman in her forties or fifties with COVID-19, enrolled during active disease.

The chain uses TRBV4-2 and TRBJ2-7; TRBD1 agrees at 7 bases. The CDR3 is 14 residues long. V lost 4 bases and J lost 5; bases outside the gene matches: 8. CDR1 LGHNA and CDR2 YNFKEQ come from the germline V gene. The CDR3 DNA is TGTGCCAGCAGCCCGCGAGGGACAGCCCACGAGCAGTACTTC. It translates to CASSPRGTAHEQYF.

The CDR3 is CASSQVGGWRGITDTQYF. The CDR3 DNA reads TGCGCCAGCAGCCAAGTCGGCGGGTGGCGGGGGATCACAGATACGCAGTATTTT. V gene TRBV4-1 combines with J gene TRBJ2-3; the match to TRBD2 covers 7 bases. The CDR3 runs 18 residues. J was trimmed by 2 bases and V by 1 base; bases with no gene match: 12. Germline loops: CDR1 MGHRA, CDR2 YSYEKL.

This chain joins TRBV5-1 and TRBJ2-2; 9 bases agree with TRBD1. Germline V gene lookup returns CDR1 SGHRS and CDR2 YFSETQ. After removal of 2 bases from V and 5 bases from J, the junction contained 4 bases not matched to a gene. The CDR3 is made up of 15 amino acids. The CDR3: CASSFVTGGTGELFF. In DNA form, the CDR3 reads TGCGCCAGCAGCTTTGTGACAGGGGGTACCGGGGAGCTGTTTTTT.

The CDR3 reads CASSYSDRGLETQYF. DNA of the CDR3: TGTGCCAGCAGTTATTCAGACAGGGGGCTTGAGACCCAGTACTTC. The chain combines TRBV6-5 with TRBJ2-5; TRBD1 matches at 10 bases. The junction had 6 bases not matched to a gene; V was cut back by 3 bases and J by 5 bases. The CDR3 is made up of 15 amino acids. The V gene's germline CDR1 is MNHEY and CDR2 SVGAGI.

Details on this clone: Distinct nucleotide sequences in the sample also encode this CDR3. The chain is built from TRBV9 and TRBJ1-3; no firm D call. This CDR3 comprises 13 residues. Trimming took 2 bases from V and 1 from J, leaving 4 bases between them. The germline gives CDR1 SGDLS, CDR2 YYNGEE. CDR3 protein: CASSVQSGNTIYF. Written as DNA, the CDR3 is TGTGCCAGCAGCGTCCAATCTGGAAACACCATATATTTT. The full variable domain, rest sourced from reference TRBV9 and TRBJ1-3, is DSGVTQTPKHLITATGQRVTLRCSPRSGDLSVYWYQQSLDQGLQFLIQYYNGEERAKGNILERFSAQQFPDLHSELNLSSLELGDSALYFCASSVQSGNTIYFGEGSWLTVV.

V is TRBV25-1 and J is TRBJ2-5, with TRBD1 as a possible D gene (6 bases). The CDR3 runs 13 residues. Trimming removed 7 bases at V and 3 bases at J, with 12 bases between. Germline CDR1 is MGHDK and CDR2 is SYGVNS. CDR3 nucleotide sequence: TGTGCCAGCAATCACAGGGTAGAAGAGACCCAGTACTTC. Amino acids: CASNHRVEETQYF.

This sequence joins TRBV6-5 and TRBJ1-6; 8 positions agree with TRBD1. Trimming took 6 bases from V and 7 from J; bases not matched to a gene: 5. The length of the CDR3 is 14 residues. Per germline, CDR1 MNHEY and CDR2 SVGAGI. The CDR3 region is CASRVGQGNSPLHF. DNA for the CDR3: TGTGCCAGCAGGGTTGGACAGGGAAATTCACCCCTCCACTTT.

This chain links TRBV4-1 with TRBJ2-1; a weak D match, TRBD2 (6 bases). Trimming cost V 4 bases and J 6 bases, with 22 bases left between them. Germline CDR1 reads MGHRA; CDR2 reads YSYEKL. This CDR3 region has 17 residues. DNA of the CDR3: TGCGCCAGCAGCCGACTCCTCACAGGTAATAGCGGCAATGAGCAGTTCTTC. Translated, it gives CASSRLLTGNSGNEQFF.

The rearrangement joins TRBV6-2 or TRBV6-3 to TRBJ1-2; D is perhaps TRBD1 (6 bases). The CDR3 extends over 13 amino acids. V was shortened by 3 bases and J by 7 bases, with 12 bases between the two germline ends. Germline CDR1 reads MNHEY; CDR2 reads SVGEGT. This chain's CDR3 is CASSYRQASGYTF. CDR3 coding DNA: TGTGCCAGCAGTTATCGACAGGCTTCTGGCTACACCTTC.

The chain joins TRBV27 to TRBJ2-7; weak D call: TRBD2 (6 bases). This CDR3 spans 14 amino acids. The ends were cut back, 0 bases at V and 4 bases at J, with 10 bases in the middle. Germline loops: CDR1 MNHEY, CDR2 SMNVEV (reference sequence). The DNA for the CDR3 is TGTGCCAGCAGTTTATCGGGGGGTGGGTACGAGCAGTACTTC. Translation gives CASSLSGGGYEQYF.

This chain links TRBV10-3 with TRBJ1-2; D gene unclear. V was clipped by 3 bases and J by 1 base, with 3 bases between them. Germline V CDR1 and CDR2: ENHRY, SYGVKD. This CDR3 comprises 12 residues. The chain's CDR3 is CAISDINYGYTF. CDR3 in DNA: TGTGCCATCAGTGATATTAACTATGGCTACACCTTC.

The chain combines TRBV3-1 (or the pseudogene TRBV3-2) with TRBJ1-5, with 8 bases matching TRBD1. The trim removed 3 bases at V and 7 bases at J, leaving 14 bases unmatched. CDR1 and CDR2 from the germline V gene are LGHDT and YNNKEL (reference sequence). CDR3 length: 17 amino acids. Here the CDR3 reads CASSHGITRGRGQPQHF. Written as DNA, the CDR3 is TGTGCCAGCAGCCATGGCATAACCAGGGGGCGCGGGCAGCCCCAGCATTTT.

The chain is built from TRBV12-5 and TRBJ2-1; TRBD1 aligns across 12 bases. The CDR3 contains 17 residues. Unmatched junction bases numbered 14, after V lost 5 bases and J lost 9 bases. Germline-derived CDR1 and CDR2 are LGHNT and FRNRAP. In DNA form, the CDR3 reads TGTGCTAGTGGTGCCACCCCGGGACAGGGGGCTTATGGTGAGCAGTTCTTC. Its protein product is CASGATPGQGAYGEQFF. Filled out from reference TRBV12-5 and TRBJ2-1, the complete variable domain reads DARVTQTPRHKVTEMGQEVTMRCQPILGHNTVFWYRQTMMQGLELLAYFRNRAPLDDSGMPKDRFSAEMPDATLATLKIQPSEPRDSAVYFCASGATPGQGAYGEQFFGPGTRLTVL.

This clone was detected a few times. The chain carries TRBV19 and TRBJ1-5, with D unresolved. Per germline, CDR1 LNHDA and CDR2 SQIVND (reference sequence). The V end was cut by 4 bases, the J end by 5 bases, with 9 bases between. The CDR3 loop spans 13 amino acids. DNA of the CDR3: TGTGCCAGTAGTACCCAGGCATATCAGCCCCAGCATTTT. Encoded protein: CASSTQAYQPQHF.

The chain couples TRBV19 to TRBJ2-7; 14 bases align to TRBD2. Germline-derived CDR1 and CDR2 are LNHDA and SQIVND (reference sequence). The V gene end was trimmed by 4 bases and the J gene end by 7 bases; junction bases not matched to a gene: 9. This CDR3 has 16 amino acids. The chain's CDR3 is CASSTRLAGGPWEQYF. For the CDR3, the DNA is TGTGCCAGTAGTACACGACTAGCGGGAGGGCCTTGGGAGCAGTACTTC.

The chain carries TRBV4-1 and TRBJ1-2; 8 positions agree with TRBD1. V lost 3 bases, J lost 0 bases, and 6 bases stayed unmatched. The germline CDR1 and CDR2 sequences are MGHRA and YSYEKL. The length of the CDR3 is 16 residues. CDR3 nucleotides: TGCGCCAGCAGCCAGGCCGGGACAGGATCTAACTATGGCTACACCTTC. Translation: CASSQAGTGSNYGYTF.

This clone was counted a single time. Mismatch with germline at one junction end may stem from a read error. The DNA of the CDR3 is TGCGCCAGCGGAGGTCTAGCGGGAGGAACGATTTTT. Amino acid sequence: CASGGLAGGTIF. This chain uses TRBV5-1 with TRBJ2-3; 11 bases line up with TRBD2. The CDR3 covers 12 residues. CDR1 and CDR2 (germline): SGHRS, YFSETQ.